This T cell receptor beta chain was observed in a study of OX40 agonist ivuxolimab in advanced cancers. Study-level findings and limits: Average numbers of expanded clones were greater in CD8+ T cells than in CD4+.

A note on this clone: Antigen unknown.

Sequencing used immunoSEQ multiplex PCR; TCRdb keeps in-frame clones, though not all of them. Of around 65,000 clones in the sample, just over 90% were seen once. The CDR3 covers 13 residues. Trimming removed 4 bases from V and 0 bases from J, with 7 bases in between. Germline CDR1 and CDR2: SEHNR and FQNEAQ (reference sequence). This clonotype was obtained from an adult with an advanced solid tumor such as melanoma, head and neck, liver or kidney cancer. The chain recombines TRBV7-9 with TRBJ2-7; no definite D call. Specimen: CD4+ or CD8+ T cells sorted from blood, collected in a trial of the OX40 agonist ivuxolimab. The CDR3 nucleotides read TGTGCCAGCAGCTGGCCTGCCTCCTACGAGCAGTACTTC. The encoded protein is CASSWPASYEQYF.